This TCR beta chain originates from a study of blood T cell repertoires in COVID-19. Generated by immunoSEQ multiplex PCR, the TCRdb table keeps only in-frame clones and is missing some. The data hold a few hundred thousand clones, with 70% to 90% observed a single time. V dropped 0 bases and J dropped 0 bases, with 15 bases sitting between them. Per the germline V gene, CDR1 is LGHNA and CDR2 is YNFKEQ. This CDR3 has 19 amino acids. The TCR comes from a woman in her fifties or sixties with active or convalescent COVID-19. The chain employs TRBV4-2 and TRBJ1-6; TRBD1 is a possible D gene (5 bases). Sequencing input: peripheral blood. The DNA for the CDR3 is TGTGCCAGCAGCCAAGATAGCAGGGCTTTGAGCTCCTATAATTCACCCCTCCACTTT. Amino acids: CASSQDSRALSSYNSPLHF.